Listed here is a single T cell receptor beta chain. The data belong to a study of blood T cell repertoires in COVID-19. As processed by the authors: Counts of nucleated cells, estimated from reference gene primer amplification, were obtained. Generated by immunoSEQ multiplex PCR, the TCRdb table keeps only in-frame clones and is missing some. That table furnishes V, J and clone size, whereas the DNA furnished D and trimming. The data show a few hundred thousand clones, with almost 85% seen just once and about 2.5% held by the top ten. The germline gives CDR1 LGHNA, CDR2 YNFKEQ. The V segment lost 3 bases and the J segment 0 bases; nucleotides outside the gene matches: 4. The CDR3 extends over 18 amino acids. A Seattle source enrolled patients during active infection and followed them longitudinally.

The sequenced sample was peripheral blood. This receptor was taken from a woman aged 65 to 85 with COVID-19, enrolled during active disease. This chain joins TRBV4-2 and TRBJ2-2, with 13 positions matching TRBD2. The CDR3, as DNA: TGTGCCAGCAGCCACAGACTAGCGGGGGGTTCGAACACCGGGGAGCTGTTTTTT. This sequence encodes CASSHRLAGGSNTGELFF.